This TCR beta chain came from a study of metastatic and nonmetastatic thyroid tumors. Patients were all untreated before their thyroid surgery. The CDR3 extends over 16 amino acids. V lost 0 bases to trimming and J lost 3 bases, with 16 bases between them. Per germline, CDR1 DFQATT and CDR2 SNEGSKA (reference sequence). With MiXCR, TCRdb called clones anew from the PCR reads. The sample has approximately 38,000 clones; less than 20% are singletons. The origin of this receptor is a female donor with papillary thyroid cancer or a benign thyroid nodule (not recorded which). Some clones in this sample may be carry-over from other donors' samples. The V call is TRBV20-1, the J call TRBJ2-3; D gene ambiguous. Input material: tumor tissue. CDR3: CSARDSNEPVTDTQYF. In DNA form, the CDR3 reads TGCAGTGCTAGAGATTCTAATGAACCTGTGACAGATACGCAGTATTTT.